This is a list of T cell receptor beta chains from one sample in a study of blood T cell repertoires in COVID-19. Generated by immunoSEQ multiplex PCR, the TCRdb table keeps only in-frame clones and is missing some. The sample consists of about 320,000 clones, more than 75% of them appearing once. Input material: PBMCs or T cells enriched from blood (not recorded which). The receptors were sampled from a man aged 60 to 69 who had recovered from COVID-19. CDR3s include the opening cysteine and the closing phenylalanine or tryptophan. A D gene is named only where the DNA matches it firmly. The size of a clone is reported for some rows only, either as once, few or many, or as a class for expanded clones.

TRBJ1-3,-,TRBV7-2,-,TGTGCCAGCAGCCCGACTACTATGTCGGGGGCCATATATTTT,CASSPTTMSGAIYF
TRBJ2-1,-,TRBV7-3,TRBD2,TGTGCCAGCAGCCAATTCCGGGGGGGAGCCCCTTCTGAGCAGTTCTTC,CASSQFRGGAPSEQFF
TRBJ2-6,-,TRBV4-2,TRBD1,TGTGCCAGCAGCCAAGAAGGACAGGGAACTGGGGCCAACGTCCTGACTTTC,CASSQEGQGTGANVLTF
TRBJ1-1,few,TRBV4-1,-,TGCGCCAGCAGCCAAGTTCAGGGGAGAACTGAAGCTTTCTTT,CASSQVQGRTEAFF
TRBJ1-3,few,TRBV2,-,TGTGCCAGCAGCCAACAGGGTTCTTCTGGAAACACCATATATTTT,CASSQQGSSGNTIYF
TRBJ1-1,once,TRBV19,TRBD1,TGTGCCAGTAGTCTTCCGCCGGGACAGATGAACACTGAAGCTTTCTTT,CASSLPPGQMNTEAFF
TRBJ1-2,-,TRBV3-1/TRBV3-2,TRBD1,TGTGCCAGCAGCCAAGGAACAGGGGGGGGGTATGGCTACACCTTC,CASSQGTGGGYGYTF
TRBJ1-1,-,TRBV18,-,TGTGCCAGCTCACCTGGAAACAGGGCTCGCACTGAAGCTTTCTTT,CASSPGNRARTEAFF
TRBJ1-1,-,TRBV2,TRBD1,TGTGCCAGCAGTCGGACAGGGGCGGACACTGAAGCTTTCTTT,CASSRTGADTEAFF
TRBJ2-7,-,TRBV6-2/TRBV6-3,TRBD2,TGTGCCAGCAGTTACCAACCGGCTAGCGGGGGGTCCCGCCGAACTGGCGAGCAGTACTTC,CASSYQPASGGSRRTGEQYF
TRBJ2-3,-,TRBV11-2,TRBD2,TGTGCCAGCAGCTTAGGCTTTGCGGGGGGATCTACAGATACGCAGTATTTT,CASSLGFAGGSTDTQYF
TRBJ1-1,once,TRBV6-5,-,TGTGCCAGCAGTTTAAGATCCGGGACACCAATTGAAGCTTTCTTT,CASSLRSGTPIEAFF
TRBJ2-7,-,TRBV11-3,TRBD1,TGTGCCAGCAGCCCGGGACAGGGTTCCTACGAGCAGTACTTC,CASSPGQGSYEQYF
TRBJ1-1,-,TRBV6-1,-,TGTGCCAGCAGTGAAGAGGTCAGGGTGCGGACTGAAGCTTTCTTT,CASSEEVRVRTEAFF